Here is one TCR beta chain with its context. This clone appeared a few times. Its antigen specificity is not known. Base quality data are lacking; no much larger clone is found one base away. These data come from a study of T cells in localized non-small cell lung cancer (dated by TCRdb to 2019 to 2021). For the wider study: Comparing tumors with uninvolved tumor-adjacent lungs, the study looked at the T cell repertoires of fewer than 250 patients with early-stage NSCLC. The cohort comprised 236 treatment-naïve NSCLC patients with resected, localized lung tumors. Of the NSCLC patients, fewer than 150 were male and about a hundred were female, and the mean age was approximately 66 years.

Two independent pathologists confirmed that the uninvolved adjacent lung, which was taken at least 2 cm from the tumor margin, was free of atypia. At diagnosis, peripheral blood, uninvolved tumor-adjacent lung and tumor were collected and stored as a combination of fresh-frozen and FFPE material. Results the study describes overall, beyond this receptor: Because the study design was exploratory, TCR variables were selected using unadjusted p-values without false-discovery rate correction. Because multi-region tumor sequencing was not done, intratumor heterogeneity could not be ruled out. Uninvolved tumor-adjacent lung showed the highest T cell clonality, higher than tumor, which suggests more focused antigenic responses in the uninvolved tumor-adjacent lung. A median of about 53 of the top 100 tumor clones were detected in paired uninvolved adjacent lung, and 25 to 35 of these tumor clones were also found among the top 100 clones of the paired uninvolved adjacent lung. Longer overall survival was associated with higher blood T cell density, whereas shorter survival was associated with higher adjacent-lung clonality.

V and J lose 2 bases and 7 bases, and a span of 14 bases separates them. Spanning cysteine to phenylalanine, the CDR3 consists of 14 amino acids. Only the CDR3 part of the read is kept: 42 bases, read in frame from the first base. CDR1 and CDR2 are drawn from the germline V gene: SGHNT, YENEEA. TCR beta CDR3 regions were sequenced from DNA using the immunoSEQ Assay. On the study's bioinformatics: To compute T cell density, TCR beta template counts were normalized to usable DNA, which was estimated by amplifying housekeeping genes. Richness was estimated with the preseqR package, extrapolating to 400,000 templates for PBMC samples and 120,000 templates for tissue samples. Clonality was taken to be one minus Pielou's evenness. Differential abundance testing on productive amino-acid clonotypes, with a minimum total count of 5 and an alpha of 0.1, was used to identify tissue-enriched TCRs. The Jaccard Index and the Morisita Overlap Index were used to quantify repertoire overlap between compartments. GLIPH grouped TCR beta CDR3s together with public tetramer-defined viral CDR3s, and a viral motif had to include at least three viral sequences and also show V-gene enrichment. TCRdb holds this immuneACCESS table with in-frame rearrangements only. Some clones are missing; in checked studies, unresolved V genes explain under half, and the rest has no known cause. Clone size and V and J calls were adopted from that table, with D and trimming inferred from the DNA. This sample is represented by roughly 2,300 clones; under 30% of them were singletons. Together, the top ten hold 20% to 25% of the sample.

This sequence uses TRBV11-3 and TRBJ1-2; TRBD1 might be the D gene, on 5 matching bases. The specimen comprised normal lung tissue next to the tumor, sampled before any cancer treatment. The sequence was obtained from a man between 35 and 75 years old with stage II squamous cell lung carcinoma. The sequence in DNA is TGTGCCAGCAGCTTAATTGGGGCTTCGGGTGGCTACACCTTC. Its amino acids are CASSLIGASGGYTF. The full variable domain, with segments outside the CDR3 supplied by the reference TRBV11-3 and TRBJ1-2 proteins, appears as EAGVVQSPRYKIIEKKQPVAFWCNPISGHNTLYWYLQNLGQGPELLIRYENEEAVDDSQLPKDRFSAERLKGVDSTLKIQPAELGDSAVYLCASSLIGASGGYTFGSGTRLTVV.